This T cell receptor (beta chain) stems from a study of siplizumab effects on memory and regulatory T cells. Overall study findings and caveats: Siplizumab conditions gave an average of about 62% Treg-derived mappable alloreactive CD4+ clones, versus 26.9% for controls.

To note about this clone: Its antigen is not identified.

TCRdb's copy holds only in-frame clones and misses some; the assay was immunoSEQ multiplex PCR. The data hold fewer than 100,000 clones, with 94% observed a single time. The V gene lost 4 bases and the J gene lost 6 bases, with 9 bases spanning the gap. CDR1 is SGHDN and CDR2 is FVKESK in the germline V gene. The CDR3 has 13 residues. Sequencing was performed on non-Treg CD4+ T cells sorted from blood. J is TRBJ2-2 and V is TRBV14, with a tentative D call TRBD1 (6 bases). This receptor was taken from a human donor in good health. The CDR3, as DNA: TGTGCCAGCAGCCTGAAGGGGGCCGGGGAGCTGTTTTTT. As protein: CASSLKGAGELFF.